This is a list of T cell receptor beta chains from one sample in a study of blood T cell repertoires in COVID-19. Data came from immunoSEQ multiplex PCR; TCRdb stores just in-frame clones and leaves some out. This table has tens of thousands of clones, about 88% appearing once. The sample was peripheral blood. These receptors were taken from a human donor with active COVID-19. The donor label of this sample is uncertain. CDR3s include the opening cysteine and the closing phenylalanine or tryptophan. The D gene is left open where the match is weak. Expanded clones are given a class, and other clones once, few, many or no size at all.

d_gene: .
abundance: .
j_gene: TRBJ1-2
v_gene: TRBV19
CDR3aa: CATRDYANYGYTF
CDR3nt: TGTGCCACCAGGGACTATGCTAACTATGGCTACACCTTC

d_gene: .
abundance: .
j_gene: TRBJ1-5
v_gene: TRBV27
CDR3aa: CASSSIGGQPQHF
CDR3nt: TGTGCCAGCAGTTCTATCGGAGGGCAGCCCCAGCATTTT

d_gene: TRBD1
abundance: .
j_gene: TRBJ1-3
v_gene: TRBV9
CDR3aa: CASTPRTGGFGNTIYF
CDR3nt: TGTGCCAGCACCCCGCGCACAGGGGGGTTTGGAAACACCATATATTTT

d_gene: TRBD2
abundance: .
j_gene: TRBJ2-7
v_gene: TRBV4-1
CDR3aa: CASSRYGLAGEFYEQYF
CDR3nt: TGCGCCAGCAGCCGGTACGGACTAGCGGGAGAATTCTACGAGCAGTACTTC

d_gene: TRBD1
abundance: once
j_gene: TRBJ1-4
v_gene: TRBV9
CDR3aa: CASSVSGTGGEKLFF
CDR3nt: TGTGCCAGCAGCGTCTCCGGGACAGGGGGTGAAAAACTGTTTTTT

d_gene: TRBD1
abundance: .
j_gene: TRBJ2-2
v_gene: TRBV5-5
CDR3aa: CASSSGQVYTGELFF
CDR3nt: TGTGCCAGCAGCTCGGGACAGGTGTACACCGGGGAGCTGTTTTTT

d_gene: .
abundance: .
j_gene: TRBJ1-2
v_gene: TRBV18
CDR3aa: CASSPRQDTNYGYTF
CDR3nt: TGTGCCAGCTCCCCTAGACAGGACACTAACTATGGCTACACCTTC

d_gene: TRBD1
abundance: .
j_gene: TRBJ2-2
v_gene: TRBV29-1
CDR3aa: CSAQGAGGELFF
CDR3nt: TGCAGCGCACAGGGGGCGGGCGGGGAGCTGTTTTTT

d_gene: .
abundance: .
j_gene: TRBJ2-4
v_gene: TRBV2
CDR3aa: CASSETGKNIQYF
CDR3nt: TGTGCCAGCAGTGAAACGGGGAAAAACATTCAGTACTTC

d_gene: .
abundance: .
j_gene: TRBJ2-1
v_gene: TRBV27
CDR3aa: CASSSSTGFGEQFF
CDR3nt: TGTGCCAGCAGTTCAAGTACAGGGTTTGGGGAGCAGTTCTTC

d_gene: .
abundance: .
j_gene: TRBJ2-5
v_gene: TRBV19
CDR3aa: CASSMEAGVWETQYF
CDR3nt: TGTGCCAGTAGTATGGAGGCAGGCGTTTGGGAGACCCAGTACTTC

d_gene: .
abundance: .
j_gene: TRBJ2-1
v_gene: TRBV7-8
CDR3aa: CASSLREDPYNEQFF
CDR3nt: TGTGCCAGCAGCTTACGGGAAGACCCCTACAATGAGCAGTTCTTC

d_gene: .
abundance: .
j_gene: TRBJ2-3
v_gene: TRBV4-3
CDR3aa: CASSQDLASGSSTDTQYF
CDR3nt: TGCGCCAGCAGCCAAGATCTGGCAAGCGGGTCCAGCACAGATACGCAGTATTTT

d_gene: .
abundance: .
j_gene: TRBJ1-1
v_gene: TRBV27
CDR3aa: CASSLIRARTEAFF
CDR3nt: TGTGCCAGCAGTTTGATCAGGGCGAGGACTGAAGCTTTCTTT

d_gene: .
abundance: .
j_gene: TRBJ1-6
v_gene: TRBV12-3/TRBV12-4
CDR3aa: CASTNGGHPLHF
CDR3nt: TGTGCCAGCACCAATGGGGGACACCCTCTCCACTTT

d_gene: TRBD1
abundance: .
j_gene: TRBJ1-2
v_gene: TRBV11-3
CDR3aa: CASSLGQGQMGYGYTF
CDR3nt: TGTGCCAGCAGCCTTGGACAGGGGCAGATGGGGTATGGCTACACCTTC

d_gene: .
abundance: .
j_gene: TRBJ1-1
v_gene: TRBV7-8
CDR3aa: CASSLDRYTEAFF
CDR3nt: TGTGCCAGCAGCTTAGACAGGTACACTGAAGCTTTCTTT

d_gene: TRBD1
abundance: .
j_gene: TRBJ1-1
v_gene: TRBV29-1
CDR3aa: CSVRTGGRTEAFF
CDR3nt: TGCAGCGTTAGGACAGGGGGTCGGACTGAAGCTTTCTTT

d_gene: .
abundance: .
j_gene: TRBJ2-1
v_gene: TRBV18
CDR3aa: CASSANRGGNEQFF
CDR3nt: TGTGCCAGCTCAGCAAACAGGGGGGGGAATGAGCAGTTCTTC

d_gene: TRBD1
abundance: .
j_gene: TRBJ2-7
v_gene: TRBV13
CDR3aa: CASSASDRGRRYEQYF
CDR3nt: TGTGCCAGCAGCGCCTCTGACAGGGGGCGCCGATACGAGCAGTACTTC

d_gene: .
abundance: .
j_gene: TRBJ1-3
v_gene: TRBV6-1
CDR3aa: CASSDPGKGYNTIYF
CDR3nt: TGTGCCAGCAGTGACCCGGGGAAGGGTTATAACACCATATATTTT

d_gene: TRBD1
abundance: .
j_gene: TRBJ2-1
v_gene: TRBV4-2
CDR3aa: CASSQAPGQGTILGYNEQFF
CDR3nt: TGTGCCAGCAGCCAGGCTCCGGGACAGGGCACAATCCTGGGGTACAATGAGCAGTTCTTC

d_gene: .
abundance: .
j_gene: TRBJ1-1
v_gene: TRBV10-2
CDR3aa: CASRSGNTEAFF
CDR3nt: TGCGCCAGCAGGTCGGGGAACACTGAAGCTTTCTTT

d_gene: TRBD1
abundance: .
j_gene: TRBJ1-1
v_gene: TRBV5-1
CDR3aa: CASSPGQKNTEAFF
CDR3nt: TGCGCCAGCAGCCCGGGACAGAAGAACACTGAAGCTTTCTTT

d_gene: TRBD1
abundance: .
j_gene: TRBJ2-1
v_gene: TRBV7-9
CDR3aa: CASTQGAAANEQFF
CDR3nt: TGTGCCAGCACCCAGGGGGCGGCAGCCAATGAGCAGTTCTTC

d_gene: TRBD2
abundance: .
j_gene: TRBJ2-1
v_gene: TRBV30
CDR3aa: CAWSISSGGAYEQFF
CDR3nt: TGTGCCTGGAGTATATCTAGCGGGGGGGCCTATGAGCAGTTCTTC

d_gene: TRBD1
abundance: .
j_gene: TRBJ2-6
v_gene: TRBV5-1
CDR3aa: CASSPGGPSGANVLTF
CDR3nt: TGCGCCAGCAGCCCAGGGGGCCCATCTGGGGCCAACGTCCTGACTTTC

d_gene: TRBD2
abundance: .
j_gene: TRBJ2-1
v_gene: TRBV12-5
CDR3aa: CASGLAPRGVVAGDLRGEQFF
CDR3nt: TGTGCTAGTGGTTTGGCCCCCAGGGGGGTGGTAGCGGGAGATTTAAGGGGTGAGCAGTTCTTC

d_gene: .
abundance: .
j_gene: TRBJ1-1
v_gene: TRBV19
CDR3aa: CASSVRWEQMNTEAFF
CDR3nt: TGTGCCAGTAGTGTGAGGTGGGAGCAAATGAACACTGAAGCTTTCTTT

d_gene: TRBD2
abundance: .
j_gene: TRBJ2-5
v_gene: TRBV9
CDR3aa: CASSPGTNYNQETQYF
CDR3nt: TGTGCCAGCAGCCCAGGGACTAACTATAATCAAGAGACCCAGTACTTC

d_gene: TRBD1
abundance: .
j_gene: TRBJ1-2
v_gene: TRBV7-9
CDR3aa: CASSSQGSGYGYTF
CDR3nt: TGTGCCAGCAGCTCACAGGGGTCCGGCTATGGCTACACCTTC

d_gene: .
abundance: .
j_gene: TRBJ1-3
v_gene: TRBV5-1
CDR3aa: CASSLESSGNTIYF
CDR3nt: TGCGCCAGCAGCTTGGAGAGCTCTGGAAACACCATATATTTT

d_gene: TRBD2
abundance: .
j_gene: TRBJ2-1
v_gene: TRBV5-1
CDR3aa: CASSFGVAGGNEQFF
CDR3nt: TGCGCCAGCAGCTTCGGGGTAGCGGGAGGCAATGAGCAGTTCTTC

d_gene: TRBD2
abundance: .
j_gene: TRBJ2-1
v_gene: TRBV25-1
CDR3aa: CASTTESGGFYNEQFF
CDR3nt: TGTGCCAGCACAACTGAAAGCGGGGGATTCTACAATGAGCAGTTCTTC

d_gene: TRBD2
abundance: .
j_gene: TRBJ2-5
v_gene: TRBV7-9
CDR3aa: CASSGVLAETQYF
CDR3nt: TGTGCCAGCAGCGGAGTACTAGCGGAGACCCAGTACTTC

d_gene: .
abundance: .
j_gene: TRBJ1-5
v_gene: TRBV7-2
CDR3aa: CASSPQTGWQQPQHF
CDR3nt: TGTGCCAGCAGCCCACAAACAGGGTGGCAGCAGCCCCAGCATTTT

d_gene: TRBD2
abundance: .
j_gene: TRBJ2-2
v_gene: TRBV11-3
CDR3aa: CASSARGGATGELFF
CDR3nt: TGTGCCAGCAGCGCGCGCGGGGGGGCCACCGGGGAGCTGTTTTTT

d_gene: .
abundance: few
j_gene: TRBJ2-3
v_gene: TRBV5-8
CDR3aa: CASSLPLGTQYF
CDR3nt: TGTGCCAGCAGCTTGCCACTTGGTACGCAGTATTTT

d_gene: .
abundance: .
j_gene: TRBJ2-7
v_gene: TRBV27
CDR3aa: CASSTPGEPYEQYF
CDR3nt: TGTGCCAGCAGTACCCCCGGGGAGCCCTACGAGCAGTACTTC

d_gene: .
abundance: .
j_gene: TRBJ2-7
v_gene: TRBV6-5
CDR3aa: CASSSPNRVWYEQYF
CDR3nt: TGTGCCAGCAGTTCTCCGAACAGGGTTTGGTACGAGCAGTACTTC

d_gene: TRBD1
abundance: .
j_gene: TRBJ1-5
v_gene: TRBV5-1
CDR3aa: CASSLGQGGNQPQHF
CDR3nt: TGCGCCAGCAGCTTGGGCCAGGGGGGCAATCAGCCCCAGCATTTT

d_gene: TRBD2
abundance: .
j_gene: TRBJ2-5
v_gene: TRBV5-4
CDR3aa: CASSLRGGQETQYF
CDR3nt: TGTGCCAGCAGCTTGCGGGGGGGGCAAGAGACCCAGTACTTC

d_gene: .
abundance: few
j_gene: TRBJ2-7
v_gene: TRBV10-1
CDR3aa: CASYFADYEQYF
CDR3nt: TGCGCCAGCTATTTTGCGGACTACGAGCAGTACTTC

d_gene: .
abundance: .
j_gene: TRBJ1-1
v_gene: TRBV5-5
CDR3aa: CASSLVTGYAMNTEAFF
CDR3nt: TGTGCCAGCAGCTTGGTAACCGGTTATGCTATGAACACTGAAGCTTTCTTT

d_gene: .
abundance: .
j_gene: TRBJ2-7
v_gene: TRBV27
CDR3aa: CASSPRTLYEQYF
CDR3nt: TGTGCCAGCAGCCCGCGGACTCTCTACGAGCAGTACTTC

d_gene: .
abundance: .
j_gene: TRBJ2-7
v_gene: TRBV3-1/TRBV3-2
CDR3aa: CASSQGHLAYEQYF
CDR3nt: TGTGCCAGCAGCCAGGGACATTTAGCCTACGAGCAGTACTTC